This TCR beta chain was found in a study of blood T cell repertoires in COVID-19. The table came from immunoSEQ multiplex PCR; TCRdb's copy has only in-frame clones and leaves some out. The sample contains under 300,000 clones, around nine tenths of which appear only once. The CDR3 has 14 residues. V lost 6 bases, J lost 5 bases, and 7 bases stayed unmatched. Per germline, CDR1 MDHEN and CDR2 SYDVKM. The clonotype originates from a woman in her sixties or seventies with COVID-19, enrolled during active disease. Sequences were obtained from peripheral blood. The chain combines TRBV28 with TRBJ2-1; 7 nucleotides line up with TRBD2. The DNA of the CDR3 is TGTGCCAGCAGGCAACTAGCGAGTGACAATGAGCAGTTCTTC. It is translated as CASRQLASDNEQFF.